Below, 26 T cell receptor beta chains from the same sample are listed, as sequenced in a study of control samples from healthy donors and cancer patients. Measured with immunoSEQ multiplex PCR; TCRdb has only the in-frame clones, and not every one. Among 170,000 or so clones listed, almost 90% were seen once. The sequenced sample was blood. These receptors were obtained from a woman in her fifties or sixties in good health.

The chain is built from TRBV6-5 and TRBJ2-5; no clear D. Germline V CDR1 and CDR2: MNHEY, SVGAGI. Trimming pared 2 bases from V and 5 bases from J, leaving 18 bases between. This CDR3 comprises 16 residues. The CDR3: CASSYKLGGLDETQYF. The CDR3 DNA sequence: TGTGCCAGCAGTTACAAATTGGGCGGCTTGGATGAGACCCAGTACTTC.

In this sample, this clone turned up once. The CDR3 loop is CASSQGNYGYTF. The CDR3 region has the DNA TGTGCCAGCAGCCAGGGGAACTATGGCTACACCTTC. This chain links TRBV6-6 with TRBJ1-2; tentatively, D is TRBD1 (6 bases). The germline V and J ends were trimmed by 6 bases and 2 bases, with 7 bases remaining between them. This CDR3 comprises 12 residues. Germline V gene lookup returns CDR1 MNHNY and CDR2 SVGAGI (reference sequence).

This clone was detected only once. The chain joins TRBV24-1 to TRBJ1-2, with a weak D call TRBD1 (6 bases). The germline V gene encodes CDR1 KGHDR and CDR2 SFDVKD. The germline V and J ends were trimmed by 9 bases and 4 bases, with 11 bases remaining between them. CDR3 size: 12 residues. In nucleotides, the CDR3 is TGTGCCACCGCGACAGGACTCTATGGCTACACCTTC. It specifies CATATGLYGYTF.

The chain recombines TRBV16 with TRBJ2-4; D is possibly TRBD2 (5 bases). Germline CDR1 and CDR2: KGHSY and FQNENV. CDR3 size: 14 residues. Trimming took 0 bases from V and 7 from J, leaving 10 bases between them. The CDR3 here is CASSQSTRANIQYF. CDR3 sequence (DNA): TGTGCCAGCAGCCAATCTACGCGGGCCAACATTCAGTACTTC. Drawing the rest from reference TRBV16 and TRBJ2-4, the complete variable domain is GEEVAQTPKHLVRGEGQKAKLYCAPIKGHSYVFWYQQVLKNEFKFLISFQNENVFDETGMPKERFSAKCLPNSPCSLEIQATKLEDSAVYFCASSQSTRANIQYFGAGTRLSVL.

This chain links TRBV9 with TRBJ1-2; D may be TRBD1 (6 bases). V was clipped by 2 bases and J by 6 bases, with 11 bases between them. Germline lookup yields CDR1 SGDLS and CDR2 YYNGEE. The CDR3 sequence is 13 residues long. The CDR3 DNA sequence: TGTGCCAGCAGCGTTACAGGGCAACATGGCTACACCTTC. It encodes CASSVTGQHGYTF.

The chain recombines TRBV7-4 with TRBJ2-1; D is unresolved. Germline V lookup: CDR1 SGHVT, CDR2 SQSDAQ. The CDR3 is 16 amino acids. The V end was cut by 3 bases, the J end by 9 bases, with 21 bases between. The CDR3: CASSFHPSRSVGEQFF. The CDR3 DNA sequence: TGTGCCAGCAGCTTCCATCCCAGCCGGTCCGTGGGTGAGCAGTTCTTC. The whole variable domain, filled in from reference TRBV7-4 and TRBJ2-1, reads GAGVSQSPRYKVAKRGRDVALRCDSISGHVTLYWYRQTLGQGSEVLTYSQSDAQRDKSGRPSGRFSAERPERSVSTLKIQRTEQGDSAVYLCASSFHPSRSVGEQFFGPGTRLTVL.

The CDR3 here is CASSQGGSGYGYTF. CDR3 DNA sequence: TGTGCCAGCAGCCAAGGAGGTAGCGGCTATGGCTACACCTTC. V and J are TRBV3-1 (or the pseudogene TRBV3-2) and TRBJ1-2; unclear D gene. V was pared by 1 base and J by 4 bases, with 10 bases between. CDR1 is LGHDT, CDR2 YNNKEL, per germline (reference sequence). This CDR3 has 14 amino acids.

The chain uses TRBV20-1 and TRBJ1-2; D gene unclear. The CDR3 consists of 13 residues. Germline V gives CDR1 DFQATT, CDR2 SNEGSKA (reference sequence). Trimming pared 3 bases from V and 3 bases from J, leaving 11 bases between. The CDR3 DNA reads TGCAGTGCTAGTAGAGGCAGGTACTATGGCTACACCTTC. Translating gives CSASRGRYYGYTF.

The V gene is TRBV18, the J gene TRBJ2-1, with TRBD1 matching over 10 bases. Germline V gives CDR1 KGHSH, CDR2 LQKENI. The CDR3 totals 16 residues. V was clipped by 0 bases and J by 9 bases; unmatched bases: 8. Here the CDR3 DNA reads TGTGCCAGCTCACCACCATGGGACAGGGGAGGTGGTGAGCAGTTCTTC. Its protein product is CASSPPWDRGGGEQFF. Filled out from reference TRBV18 and TRBJ2-1, the complete variable domain reads NAGVMQNPRHLVRRRGQEARLRCSPMKGHSHVYWYRQLPEEGLKFMVYLQKENIIDESGMPKERFSAEFPKEGPSILRIQQVVRGDSAAYFCASSPPWDRGGGEQFFGPGTRLTVL.

The chain links TRBV9 to TRBJ2-7; either TRBD1 or TRBD2 may fit D (5 bases each). Germline V gene sequence: CDR1 SGDLS, CDR2 YYNGEE. This CDR3 spans 15 amino acids. V was clipped by 0 bases and J by 3 bases, with 13 bases between them. The CDR3 DNA reads TGTGCCAGCAGCGTAGGATGGGGACCCCACTACGAGCAGTACTTC. Translation gives CASSVGWGPHYEQYF.

The V and J genes are TRBV7-9 and TRBJ2-3, with no clear D. Germline V gives CDR1 SEHNR, CDR2 FQNEAQ (reference sequence). The CDR3 sequence is 13 residues long. Trimming left V 4 bases short and J 2 bases short, with 7 bases between. The CDR3 sequence is CASSSQNTDTQYF. The CDR3, as DNA: TGTGCCAGCAGCTCCCAAAACACAGATACGCAGTATTTT.

In its sample, this clone was seen once. The chain links TRBV3-1 (or the pseudogene TRBV3-2) to TRBJ1-2; D not certain. The CDR3 extends over 13 amino acids. V dropped 0 bases and J dropped 4 bases, with 6 bases sitting between them. Germline CDR1 and CDR2: LGHDT and YNNKEL (reference sequence). CDR3 nucleotides: TGTGCCAGCAGCCAAGACAGGCGCTATGGCTACACCTTC. Protein sequence: CASSQDRRYGYTF.

The rearrangement links TRBV28 to TRBJ1-1; 8 nucleotides agree with TRBD1. Germline-derived CDR1 and CDR2 are MDHEN and SYDVKM. V was clipped by 4 bases and J by 1 base; unmatched bases: 5. There are 15 residues in the CDR3. The CDR3 loop reads CASSSPGQGNTEAFF. The CDR3 DNA reads TGTGCCAGCAGTTCCCCCGGACAGGGGAACACTGAAGCTTTCTTT.

The CDR3 sequence is CASSQDLPLAVLDTQYF. The CDR3 DNA reads TGTGCCAGCAGCCAAGACCTCCCACTAGCGGTGCTGGATACGCAGTATTTT. The rearrangement links TRBV3-1 (or the pseudogene TRBV3-2) to TRBJ2-3, with 8 bases identical to TRBD2. V trimming: 0 bases; J trimming: 6 bases; junction bases outside the gene matches: 11. The CDR3 covers 17 residues. Germline assignment: CDR1 LGHDT and CDR2 YNNKEL (reference sequence).

A single count supports this clone. The V and J genes are TRBV9 and TRBJ2-2; unclear D gene. The CDR3 length is 15 residues. Germline V gene lookup returns CDR1 SGDLS and CDR2 YYNGEE. V lost 3 bases and J lost 8, with 17 bases in between. The CDR3 DNA follows: TGTGCCAGCAGCGCCCCCGTCGGCTCGGCGGGGGAGCTGTTTTTT. As protein: CASSAPVGSAGELFF.

The V gene is TRBV19, the J gene TRBJ1-4; no clear D gene. Germline lookup yields CDR1 LNHDA and CDR2 SQIVND (reference sequence). V was cut by 8 bases and J by 8 bases, with 18 bases left in between. CDR3 size: 14 residues. The CDR3, as DNA: TGTGCCAGTTCGCTAAGGGTAGGAGGAGAAAAACTGTTTTTT. It is translated as CASSLRVGGEKLFF.

The chain links TRBV4-1 to TRBJ1-1; tentative D call: TRBD1 (5 bases). The CDR3 covers 15 residues. In germline, CDR1 is MGHRA, CDR2 YSYEKL. The germline V and J ends were trimmed by 6 bases and 1 base, with 15 bases remaining between them. The CDR3 sequence: CASRRSLGQNTEAFF. The CDR3, as DNA: TGCGCCAGCAGGCGTAGCCTCGGACAGAACACTGAAGCTTTCTTT.

The V call is TRBV19, the J call TRBJ1-5; D is ambiguous. The CDR3 sequence is 15 residues long. Trimming took 3 bases from V and 0 from J, leaving 9 bases between them. The germline V gene has CDR1 LNHDA and CDR2 SQIVND (reference sequence). The CDR3 nucleotides are TGTGCCAGTAGTATTGCGGAATATAGCAATCAGCCCCAGCATTTT. Protein sequence: CASSIAEYSNQPQHF. Variable domain in full (rest from reference TRBV19 and TRBJ1-5): DGGITQSPKYLFRKEGQNVTLSCEQNLNHDAMYWYRQDPGQGLRLIYYSQIVNDFQKGDIAEGYSVSREKKESFPLTVTSAQKNPTAFYLCASSIAEYSNQPQHFGDGTRLSIL.

This sequence joins TRBV7-2 and TRBJ2-3; D is possibly TRBD1 or TRBD2 (5 bases each). CDR1 and CDR2 (germline): SGHTA, FQGNSA. This CDR3 comprises 13 residues. V dropped 1 base and J dropped 9 bases, with 11 bases sitting between them. The CDR3 sequence: CASSLGGMGTQYF. CDR3 nucleotides: TGTGCCAGCAGCTTAGGGGGGATGGGGACGCAGTATTTT. Complete variable domain (other parts from reference TRBV7-2 and TRBJ2-3): GAGVSQSPSNKVTEKGKDVELRCDPISGHTALYWYRQSLGQGLEFLIYFQGNSAPDKSGLPSDRFSAERTGGSVSTLTIQRTQQEDSAVYLCASSLGGMGTQYFGPGTRLTVL.

The chain is built from TRBV5-1 and TRBJ1-1, with D possibly matching TRBD1 (5 bases). The germline V gene encodes CDR1 SGHRS and CDR2 YFSETQ. V dropped 0 bases and J dropped 4 bases, with 10 bases sitting between them. The CDR3 is 14 residues long. DNA of the CDR3: TGCGCCAGCAGCTTGGGAGGGGAGAGCACTGAAGCTTTCTTT. It encodes CASSLGGESTEAFF.

The chain employs TRBV11-3 and TRBJ2-7; D is unresolved. V dropped 2 bases and J dropped 4 bases, with 12 bases sitting between them. Germline CDR1 is SGHNT and CDR2 is YENEEA. CDR3 size: 14 residues. The chain's CDR3 is CASSLSSRRYEQYF. CDR3 nucleotides: TGTGCCAGCAGCTTATCGAGCAGGCGATACGAGCAGTACTTC.

The rearrangement links TRBV5-1 to TRBJ2-3; a possible D gene is TRBD2 (6 bases). The CDR3 loop spans 16 amino acids. CDR1 is SGHRS and CDR2 is YFSETQ in the germline V gene. Trimming shortened V by 2 bases and J by 0 bases, and 13 bases separated the two germline ends. Here the CDR3 reads CASSFGTVISTDTQYF. The CDR3 DNA reads as TGCGCCAGCAGCTTCGGGACTGTGATAAGCACAGATACGCAGTATTTT.

The chain uses TRBV3-1 (or the pseudogene TRBV3-2) and TRBJ2-5; possibly TRBD1 for D (6 bases). The V end lost 1 base, the J end lost 7 bases, and 16 bases lay between the germline ends. Germline loops: CDR1 LGHDT, CDR2 YNNKEL (reference sequence). CDR3 size: 15 residues. The CDR3 DNA follows: TGTGCCAGCAGCCAAGGACCCCGTAAAGGGGGGACCCAGTACTTC. It encodes CASSQGPRKGGTQYF.

As DNA, the CDR3 is TGTGCCAGTAGGTTACTAGGGCCTAGCACTGAAGCTTTCTTT. This sequence encodes CASRLLGPSTEAFF. The chain is built from TRBV19 and TRBJ1-1; no definite D call. The V gene lost 6 bases and the J gene lost 4 bases, with 15 bases spanning the gap. Germline CDR1 reads LNHDA; CDR2 reads SQIVND (reference sequence). The CDR3 has 14 amino acids.

The chain is built from TRBV7-6 and TRBJ2-7; no reliable D call. The germline CDR1 and CDR2 sequences are SGHVS and FNYEAQ. The CDR3 is 13 amino acids. V was trimmed by 5 bases and J by 4 bases, leaving 12 bases between them. The CDR3 loop reads CASSPTRNYEQYF. In DNA, the CDR3 is TGTGCCAGCAGCCCCACGCGGAATTACGAGCAGTACTTC.

This clone has a single count. The chain carries TRBV5-4 and TRBJ1-1; D not certain. Germline CDR1 SGHNT, CDR2 YYREEE (reference sequence). V dropped 9 bases and J dropped 1 base, with 16 bases sitting between them. The CDR3 runs to 14 residues. The CDR3 DNA reads as TGTGCCACCCTCCAAGGGCAAGGGAACACTGAAGCTTTCTTT. Its protein product is CATLQGQGNTEAFF.